The 18 T cell receptor beta chains in this list originate from one sample, sequenced in a study of blood T cell repertoires in COVID-19. Assay used: immunoSEQ multiplex PCR; TCRdb lists only in-frame clones, some missing. The sample carries 25,000 to 30,000 clones, under 80% recorded once. Sequenced: peripheral blood. These receptors were taken from a man in his 70s with acute or convalescent COVID-19.

The J gene is TRBJ2-7, the V gene TRBV7-9; 10 positions match TRBD1. V trimming: 3 bases; J trimming: 6 bases; junction bases outside the gene matches: 2. In germline, CDR1 is SEHNR, CDR2 FQNEAQ (reference sequence). This CDR3 is 13 amino acids long. CDR3 in DNA: TGTGCCAGCAGCTTTGGGACAGGGGTCGAGCAGTACTTC. It specifies CASSFGTGVEQYF.

The V call is TRBV19, the J call TRBJ2-1; D remains ambiguous. The CDR3 is 15 amino acids. The ends were cut back, 3 bases at V and 5 bases at J, with 14 bases in the middle. Germline-derived CDR1 and CDR2 are LNHDA and SQIVND (reference sequence). The CDR3, as DNA: TGTGCCAGTAGTATTATAAGGCAGGCCCACAATGAGCAGTTCTTC. It encodes CASSIIRQAHNEQFF.

The rearrangement uses TRBV5-1 and TRBJ2-7, with 7 bases lining up with TRBD1. The V gene's germline CDR1 is SGHRS and CDR2 YFSETQ. V dropped 4 bases and J dropped 2; count of bases not matched to a gene: 9. CDR3 size: 15 residues. The CDR3 here is CASSHRDSLPYEQYF. The CDR3 region has the DNA TGCGCCAGCAGCCACCGGGACAGTCTACCCTACGAGCAGTACTTC.

V is TRBV29-1 and J is TRBJ2-7, with 10 bases lining up with TRBD1. The length of the CDR3 is 14 residues. V dropped 4 bases and J dropped 1; count of bases not matched to a gene: 4. Germline CDR1 reads SQVTM; CDR2 reads ANQGSEA. CDR3 DNA sequence: TGCAGCGTTGGGGACAGGGGTTTATCCTACGAGCAGTACTTC. It specifies CSVGDRGLSYEQYF.

This rearrangement joins TRBV7-8 to TRBJ1-5; D remains unclear. With 0 bases removed from V and 6 bases from J, the gap between germline ends came to 9 bases. This CDR3 is 14 amino acids long. CDR1 and CDR2 (germline): SGHVS, FQNEAQ. The CDR3 loop reads CASSLARSGQPQHF. The CDR3 nucleotides are TGTGCCAGCAGCTTAGCCAGATCAGGTCAGCCCCAGCATTTT. The full variable domain, rest sourced from reference TRBV7-8 and TRBJ1-5, is GAGVSQSPRYKVAKRGQDVALRCDPISGHVSLFWYQQALGQGPEFLTYFQNEAQLDKSGLPSDRFFAERPEGSVSTLKIQRTQQEDSAVYLCASSLARSGQPQHFGDGTRLSIL.

The chain links TRBV6-4 to TRBJ2-1, with 7 bases matching TRBD2. J lost 7 bases, V lost 2 bases, and 2 bases had no gene match. The CDR3 extends over 13 amino acids. Germline V gives CDR1 MRHNA, CDR2 SNTAGT. The CDR3 bases are TGTGCCAGCAGTGACCAGGGAGGGAATGAGCAGTTCTTC. Amino acid sequence: CASSDQGGNEQFF.

The V gene is TRBV12-3 or TRBV12-4, the J gene TRBJ1-3, with unresolved D. V dropped 8 bases and J dropped 8 bases, with 16 bases sitting between them. This CDR3 is built from 13 residues. The CDR3 loop is CASRVNTRDTIYF. CDR3 nucleotides: TGTGCCAGCCGGGTTAATACTCGGGACACCATATATTTT.

This chain uses TRBV28 with TRBJ1-2, with D unresolved. The CDR3 is 12 amino acids. V was cut by 5 bases and J by 8 bases, with 12 bases left in between. The V gene's germline CDR1 is MDHEN and CDR2 SYDVKM. The CDR3 bases are TGTGCCAGCAGTCTCATATCGGGAGGCTACACCTTC. Its translation is CASSLISGGYTF.

The chain uses TRBV21-1 and TRBJ2-7; the DNA was not used to check the table's D call, TRBD1. TRBV21-1 is marked as a pseudogene. CDR3 length equals 16 residues. The CDR3 nucleotides read TGTGCCAGCAGCAGCCTTAGACAGATTCCCTCCTACGAGCAGTACTTC. Translated: CASSSLRQIPSYEQYF.

The rearrangement joins TRBV7-2 to TRBJ1-1; possible D gene TRBD1, 6 bases. Germline lookup yields CDR1 SGHTA and CDR2 FQGNSA. The CDR3 contains 14 residues. V lost 1 base and J lost 4, with 10 bases in between. CDR3 DNA: TGTGCCAGCAGCTTAGGGGGGCTCGGCACTGAAGCTTTCTTT. Translating gives CASSLGGLGTEAFF.

The chain recombines TRBV11-3 with TRBJ2-3, with 10 bases fitting TRBD2. Germline CDR1 and CDR2: SGHNT and YENEEA. V lost 5 bases and J lost 2; bases outside the gene matches: 4. This CDR3 is 15 amino acids long. The CDR3 DNA reads TGTGCCAGCAGCCCTAGCGGGAGAAACACAGATACGCAGTATTTT. Protein product: CASSPSGRNTDTQYF.

The V gene is TRBV18, the J gene TRBJ1-6, with TRBD1 matching over 7 bases. CDR3 length equals 14 residues. Germline V gene sequence: CDR1 KGHSH, CDR2 LQKENI. J gave up 9 bases and V 4 bases, and 6 bases lay outside the gene matches. The CDR3 bases are TGTGCCAGCTCACAACAGGGGAAGAGTTCACCCCTCCACTTT. This translates into CASSQQGKSSPLHF.

The J gene is TRBJ1-5, the V gene TRBV4-3; D might be TRBD1 (5 bases). There are 16 residues in the CDR3. With 1 base removed from V and 3 bases from J, the gap between germline ends came to 13 bases. Per the germline V gene, CDR1 is LGHNA and CDR2 is YSLEER. The CDR3 DNA sequence: TGCGCCAGCAGCCAAGTATTGGGGCAGATCAATCAGCCCCAGCATTTT. It yields the protein CASSQVLGQINQPQHF.

This sequence joins TRBV14 and TRBJ2-1; 7 nucleotides agree with TRBD1. CDR3 length: 15 amino acids. The germline V gene has CDR1 SGHDN and CDR2 FVKESK. The ends lost 3 bases at V and 1 base at J; junction bases unmatched: 3. CDR3: CASSQIRGSYNEQFF. For the CDR3, the DNA is TGTGCCAGCAGCCAGATCAGGGGGTCCTACAATGAGCAGTTCTTC.

The chain combines TRBV6-2 or TRBV6-3 with TRBJ2-2; no clear D. V lost 2 bases to trimming and J lost 3 bases, with 10 bases between them. Germline CDR1 MNHEY, CDR2 SVGEGT. The CDR3 contains 15 residues. CDR3 DNA: TGTGCCAGCAGTTACGGGCAGGTAGACACCGGGGAGCTGTTTTTT. Translation: CASSYGQVDTGELFF.

V and J are TRBV15 and TRBJ2-1, with 10 bases fitting TRBD2. The ends lost 1 base at V and 7 bases at J; junction bases unmatched: 7. The CDR3 covers 16 residues. Germline V gene sequence: CDR1 LNHNV, CDR2 YYDKDF (reference sequence). The CDR3 nucleotides are TGTGCCACCAGCAGAGCGGGTAGCGGGGGGTTGAATGAGCAGTTCTTC. Encoded protein: CATSRAGSGGLNEQFF. The full variable domain, in which reference TRBV15 and TRBJ2-1 provide the parts outside the CDR3, is DAMVIQNPRYQVTQFGKPVTLSCSQTLNHNVMYWYQQKSSQAPKLLFHYYDKDFNNEADTPDNFQSRRPNTSFCFLDIRSPGLGDTAMYLCATSRAGSGGLNEQFFGPGTRLTVL.

The V and J genes are TRBV12-3 or TRBV12-4 and TRBJ1-3; D remains ambiguous. V lost 4 bases and J lost 1, with 5 bases in between. There are 13 residues in the CDR3. CDR3 amino acids: CASSSLSGNTIYF. The DNA for the CDR3 is TGTGCCAGCAGTTCGTTGTCTGGAAACACCATATATTTT.

The chain employs TRBV7-6 and TRBJ1-1; D possibly corresponds to TRBD1 (6 bases). CDR1 is SGHVS, CDR2 FNYEAQ, per germline. The CDR3 runs 15 residues. Trimming took off 4 bases at V and 5 bases at J, with 17 bases between the two ends. The DNA of the CDR3 is TGTGCCAGCAGCTCCGGACAGAACCCAGGGACTGAAGCTTTCTTT. Protein sequence: CASSSGQNPGTEAFF.